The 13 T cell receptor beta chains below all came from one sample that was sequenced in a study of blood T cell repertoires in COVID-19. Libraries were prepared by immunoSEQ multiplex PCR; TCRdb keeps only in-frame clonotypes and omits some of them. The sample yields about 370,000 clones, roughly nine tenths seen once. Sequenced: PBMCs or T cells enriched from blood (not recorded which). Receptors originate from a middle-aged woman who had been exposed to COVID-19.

Here the CDR3 DNA reads TGTGCCAGCAGCTTTAAGGGACAGCAAGAGACCCAGTACTTC. Its protein product is CASSFKGQQETQYF. The chain has TRBV7-9 and TRBJ2-5; 7 bases fit TRBD1. The length of the CDR3 is 14 residues. V was pared by 3 bases and J by 2 bases, with 3 bases of the junction left unmatched. The V gene's germline CDR1 is SEHNR and CDR2 FQNEAQ (reference sequence).

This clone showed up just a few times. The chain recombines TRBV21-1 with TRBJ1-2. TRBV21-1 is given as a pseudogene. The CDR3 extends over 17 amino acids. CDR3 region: CASSNRAPEGTRYGYTF. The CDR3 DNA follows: TGTGCCAGCAGCAATAGGGCCCCAGAGGGCACTAGGTATGGCTACACCTTC.

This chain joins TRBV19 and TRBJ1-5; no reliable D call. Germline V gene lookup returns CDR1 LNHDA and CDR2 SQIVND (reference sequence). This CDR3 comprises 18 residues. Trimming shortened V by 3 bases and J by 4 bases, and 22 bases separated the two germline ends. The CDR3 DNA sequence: TGTGCCAGTAGTATTCGGGGTGCCATGCCAATAGCAAATCAGCCCCAGCATTTT. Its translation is CASSIRGAMPIANQPQHF.

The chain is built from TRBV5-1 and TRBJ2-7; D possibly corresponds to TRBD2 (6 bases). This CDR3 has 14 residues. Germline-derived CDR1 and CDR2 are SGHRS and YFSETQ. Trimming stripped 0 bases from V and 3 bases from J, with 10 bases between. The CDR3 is CASSLVSGGYEQYF. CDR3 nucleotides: TGCGCCAGCAGCTTGGTCTCCGGGGGCTACGAGCAGTACTTC.

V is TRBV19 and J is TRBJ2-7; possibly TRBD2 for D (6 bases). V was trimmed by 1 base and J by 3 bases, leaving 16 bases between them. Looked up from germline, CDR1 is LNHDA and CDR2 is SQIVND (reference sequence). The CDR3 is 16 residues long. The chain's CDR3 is CASSIGSHAGLYEQYF. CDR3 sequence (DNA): TGTGCCAGTAGTATAGGGTCCCACGCGGGACTCTACGAGCAGTACTTC.

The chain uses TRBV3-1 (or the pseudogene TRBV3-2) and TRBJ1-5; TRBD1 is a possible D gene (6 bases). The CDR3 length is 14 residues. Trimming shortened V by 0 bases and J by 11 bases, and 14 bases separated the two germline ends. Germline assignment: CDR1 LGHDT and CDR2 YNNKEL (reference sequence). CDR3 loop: CASSQDLQGPAQHF. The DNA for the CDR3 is TGTGCCAGCAGCCAAGATTTACAGGGACCAGCCCAGCATTTT.

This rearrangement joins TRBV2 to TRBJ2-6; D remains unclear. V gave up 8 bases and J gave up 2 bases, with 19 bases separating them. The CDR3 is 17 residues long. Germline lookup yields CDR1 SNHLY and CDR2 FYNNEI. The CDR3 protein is CASSSGPIGAGANVLTF. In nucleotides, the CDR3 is TGTGCCAGCTCTTCTGGCCCGATCGGAGCTGGGGCCAACGTCCTGACTTTC.

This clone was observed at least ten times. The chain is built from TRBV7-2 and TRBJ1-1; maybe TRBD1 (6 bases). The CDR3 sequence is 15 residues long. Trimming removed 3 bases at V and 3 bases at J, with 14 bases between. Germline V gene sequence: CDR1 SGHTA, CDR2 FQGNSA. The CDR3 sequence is CASSLLGARYTEAFF. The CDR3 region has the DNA TGTGCCAGCAGCTTGCTGGGGGCGCGATACACTGAAGCTTTCTTT.

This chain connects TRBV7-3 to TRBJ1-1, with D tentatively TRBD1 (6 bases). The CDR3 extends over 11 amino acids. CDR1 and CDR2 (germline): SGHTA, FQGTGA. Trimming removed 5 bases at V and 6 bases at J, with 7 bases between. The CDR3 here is CASSRTAEAFF. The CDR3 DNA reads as TGTGCCAGCAGCCGGACAGCTGAAGCTTTCTTT.

For the CDR3, the DNA is TGTGCCAGCAGTTTACCAGGTAGGCCTGAAGCTTTCTTT. Encoded protein: CASSLPGRPEAFF. The rearrangement links TRBV28 to TRBJ1-1, with no clear D. The CDR3 covers 13 residues. The V end was cut by 2 bases, the J end by 6 bases, with 10 bases between. CDR1 and CDR2 (germline): MDHEN, SYDVKM.

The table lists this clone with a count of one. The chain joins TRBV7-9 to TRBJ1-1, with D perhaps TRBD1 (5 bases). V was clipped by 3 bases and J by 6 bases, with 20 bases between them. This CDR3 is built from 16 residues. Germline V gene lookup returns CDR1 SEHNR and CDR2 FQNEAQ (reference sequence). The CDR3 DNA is TGTGCCAGCAGCTTCCTAGCGGCAGGGCGGGAGGCTGAAGCTTTCTTT. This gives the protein CASSFLAAGREAEAFF.

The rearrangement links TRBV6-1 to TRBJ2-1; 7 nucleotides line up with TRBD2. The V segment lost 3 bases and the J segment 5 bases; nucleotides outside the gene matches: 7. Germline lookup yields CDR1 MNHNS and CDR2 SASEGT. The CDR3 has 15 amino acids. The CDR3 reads CASSEHGGVDNEQFF. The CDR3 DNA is TGTGCCAGCAGTGAGCATGGGGGGGTGGACAATGAGCAGTTCTTC.

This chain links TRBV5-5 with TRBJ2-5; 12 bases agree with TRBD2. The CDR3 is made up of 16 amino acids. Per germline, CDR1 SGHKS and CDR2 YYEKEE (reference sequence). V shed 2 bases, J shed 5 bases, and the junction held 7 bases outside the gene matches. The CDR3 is CASSFTLAGGGETQYF. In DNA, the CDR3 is TGTGCCAGCAGCTTTACACTAGCGGGAGGTGGGGAGACCCAGTACTTC.